This T cell receptor beta chain was found in a study of CD8 T cells in Susac syndrome. For this clonotype: The target antigen is unknown.

This CDR3 is built from 14 residues. V was cut by 5 bases and J by 7 bases, with 18 bases left in between. Germline CDR1 is LNHNV and CDR2 is YYDKDF (reference sequence). Random hexamers served to reverse transcribe roughly 0.5 to 1 ug RNA. The CDR3 of TCR beta was amplified by immunoSEQ multiplex PCR across 54 Vbeta and 13 Jbeta. TCRdb analysed the immunoSEQ multiplex PCR reads with MiXCR anew, one entry per CDR3 protein. Counted here are approximately 70,000 distinct CDR3 sequences, over 85% occurring once; the ten biggest clones make up 0.45% to 0.65%. Findings and caveats of the study: Acknowledgment was made by the study that its TCR sequencing and HLA analysis involved a relatively small number of individuals.

Sequencing of TCR beta drew on CD8+ and CD4+ T cells from blood. The specimen sequenced was CD8+ T cells from PBMCs. The chain is built from TRBV15 and TRBJ2-7, with TRBD2 as a possible D gene (5 bases). This TCR was sampled from a human donor with multiple sclerosis. The DNA for the CDR3 is TGTGCCACCAGCCCCCGGTGGACTGAGCGGGAGCAGTACTTC. Its protein product is CATSPRWTEREQYF.